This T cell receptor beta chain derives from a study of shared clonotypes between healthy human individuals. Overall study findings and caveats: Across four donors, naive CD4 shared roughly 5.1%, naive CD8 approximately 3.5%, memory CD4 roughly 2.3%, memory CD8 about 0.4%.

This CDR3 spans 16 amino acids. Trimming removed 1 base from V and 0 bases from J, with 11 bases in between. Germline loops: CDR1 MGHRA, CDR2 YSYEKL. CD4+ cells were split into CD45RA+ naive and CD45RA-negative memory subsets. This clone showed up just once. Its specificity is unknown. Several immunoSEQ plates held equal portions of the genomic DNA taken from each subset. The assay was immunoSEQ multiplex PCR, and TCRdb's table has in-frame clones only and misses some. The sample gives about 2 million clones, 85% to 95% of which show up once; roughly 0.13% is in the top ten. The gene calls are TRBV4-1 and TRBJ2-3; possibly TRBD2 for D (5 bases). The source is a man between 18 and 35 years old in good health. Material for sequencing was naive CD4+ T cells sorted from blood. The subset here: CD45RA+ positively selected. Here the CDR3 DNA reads TGCGCCAGCAGCCAAGCGGGATCCAGGAGCACAGATACGCAGTATTTT. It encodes CASSQAGSRSTDTQYF.